The sequence of this T cell receptor (beta chain) was determined in a study of identical twins (dated by TCRdb to the mid-2010s). Context from the whole study: TCR alpha and beta repertoires from monozygotic twins, unrelated adults of various ages and cord blood were deep-sequenced to test whether fetal clonotypes persist. To rule out contamination, the twin experiments were replicated at different times with different library preparation protocols.

Beyond this particular receptor, the publication reports: In monozygotic twins, recombination models systematically underestimated out-of-frame TCR alpha sharing, but the models matched the sharing seen between unrelated individuals. Excess twin sharing in beta out-of-frame sequences was weaker because fewer shared sequences lowered the signal-to-noise ratio. Abundant cord blood beta clonotypes had fewer insertions, young adult naive repertoires showed a similar but weaker trend, and memory repertoires showed no such trend. Zero-insertion analyses could be partly confounded by invariant T cells such as MAIT and iNKT, although diverse VJ usage argued against such confounding for most clonotypes. Because the same donors could not be followed over many years, the conclusions relied on cross-sectional statistical analysis. Out-of-frame TCR alpha sequences shared between twins showed an excess of low generation-probability sequences compared with coincidental sharing between unrelated individuals.

The library was made by 5' RACE. Sequencing used an Illumina HiSeq 2000. A universal primer binding site was introduced by template switching, and a unique molecular identifier was present in the final cDNA, enabling accurate counting of TCR cDNA molecules. Specific primers in the conserved constant-segment region were used to synthesize first-strand cDNA for the TCR alpha and beta chains. To control for contamination, every cDNA library carried two barcodes: a SMART-Mk sample barcode plus Illumina barcodes. TruSeq adapter sequences along with Illumina sample barcodes were introduced in two successive PCR steps. Sequencing of the TCR alpha and beta cDNA libraries was done on the Illumina HiSeq platform using custom primers. In the original analysis: Unique molecular identifiers were extracted from raw reads with MiGEC, and CDR3 positions were determined with MiXCR. Recombination models were inferred per individual with the repgenHMM and IGoR tools using an EM algorithm. Shared clonotypes were analyzed with the tcR package in R, and sharing was normalized by the product of cloneset sizes. To study raw recombination free of thymic and clonal selection effects, out-of-frame nonproductive sequences were analyzed. Using fastp trimming at Q25 and MiXCR clonotype assembly, TCRdb reanalyzed the public sequencing data and kept in-frame beta chains. Rows matching on CDR3 protein sequence are summarized as one entry with the most common DNA and genes. It is TCRdb's table, rather than the study itself, that gives the V and J calls and clone size. The sample has 450,000 or so distinct CDR3 sequences on record, approximately 15% of them singletons. The biggest ten clones account for roughly 0.5% of the sample.

Remarks on this clonotype: Its antigen remains unidentified. No base qualities exist here, and no much larger clone lies one base off it.

Every donor was a healthy Caucasian. The twin cohort consisted of three pairs of female monozygotic twins, all aged roughly 18 to 30 years. Positive isolation kits from Invitrogen were used to isolate CD4+ and CD8+ T cell populations. These same data were also listed under a study on yellow fever vaccine responses in identical twins. The second publication reports: According to the authors, the vaccine-induced T cell response in identical twins seemed to be partly convergent and partly specific to each individual. In identical twins, the study followed T cell clones that responded to the vaccine with precision.

Input material: CD4+ T cells sorted from blood. The receptor was isolated from a woman between 18 and 30 years old in good health.

The sequence in DNA is TGTGCCAGTAATTTCGGTCGGGACAGAGGTAGCCACAATGAGCAGTTCTTC. This yields the protein CASNFGRDRGSHNEQFF. The V gene is TRBV19 and the J gene is TRBJ2-1; the central 7 bases match TRBD1. Germline trimming: 7 bases from V, 5 bases from J; junction bases outside gene matches: 17. The CDR3, cysteine through phenylalanine, is 17 amino acids long. The DNA shown is the 51-base CDR3, in frame from base 1. Reading the germline V gene (reference sequence) gives CDR1 LNHDA and CDR2 SQIVND.